The rows below give T cell receptor beta chains drawn from one sample of a study of blood T cell repertoires in COVID-19. Sequencing used immunoSEQ multiplex PCR; TCRdb keeps in-frame clones, though not all of them. The table shows approximately 360,000 clones, with roughly 90% occurring only once. Sequences were obtained from peripheral blood. The receptors derive from a young man with active or convalescent COVID-19. CDR3s leave out the opening cysteine and the closing phenylalanine or tryptophan. The D gene is left open where the match is weak.

j_gene	d_gene	v_gene	len	CDR3aa
TRBJ2-7	TRBD1	TRBV6-5	13	ASSYSGQGAYEQY
TRBJ1-2	TRBD1	TRBV29-1	12	SVRTGGRNYGYT
TRBJ1-5	.	TRBV6-6	13	ASSPGEASNQPQH
TRBJ2-7	TRBD1	TRBV15	13	ATSRETGSNYEQY
TRBJ1-1	.	TRBV6-5	12	ASRPTETNTEAF
TRBJ1-3	.	TRBV28	11	ASSFSSGNTIY
TRBJ1-3	.	TRBV7-2	14	ASSLETPSSGNTIY
TRBJ2-7	.	TRBV12-3/TRBV12-4	11	ASSSGTPYEQY
TRBJ1-2	.	TRBV10-3	12	AISSGLGGYGYT
TRBJ2-3	.	TRBV11-2	12	ASSPGGGTDTQY
TRBJ1-4	.	TRBV18	15	ASSPVNGVRTNEKLF
TRBJ2-7	TRBD2	TRBV27	14	ASRLAGGPSSYEQY
TRBJ1-1	.	TRBV4-1	13	ASSQEAGYNTEAF
TRBJ1-2	.	TRBV6-2/TRBV6-3	11	ASSNLQGRGYT
TRBJ1-5	.	TRBV19	15	ASSIDPTALGNQPQH
TRBJ2-5	.	TRBV3-1/TRBV3-2	11	ASSQAEGATQY
TRBJ2-7	TRBD2	TRBV28	15	ASSLRLAGPTPYEQY
TRBJ2-3	.	TRBV5-4	11	ASSSLLTDTQY
TRBJ1-1	.	TRBV11-2	11	ASSLRSAAGAF
TRBJ1-2	.	TRBV7-2	11	ASSLWAVYGYT
TRBJ2-3	TRBD1	TRBV7-3	13	ASSADRVGTDTQY
TRBJ2-2	TRBD1	TRBV7-2	12	ASSPRTGTGELF
TRBJ1-6	.	TRBV19	11	ASDEGINSPLH